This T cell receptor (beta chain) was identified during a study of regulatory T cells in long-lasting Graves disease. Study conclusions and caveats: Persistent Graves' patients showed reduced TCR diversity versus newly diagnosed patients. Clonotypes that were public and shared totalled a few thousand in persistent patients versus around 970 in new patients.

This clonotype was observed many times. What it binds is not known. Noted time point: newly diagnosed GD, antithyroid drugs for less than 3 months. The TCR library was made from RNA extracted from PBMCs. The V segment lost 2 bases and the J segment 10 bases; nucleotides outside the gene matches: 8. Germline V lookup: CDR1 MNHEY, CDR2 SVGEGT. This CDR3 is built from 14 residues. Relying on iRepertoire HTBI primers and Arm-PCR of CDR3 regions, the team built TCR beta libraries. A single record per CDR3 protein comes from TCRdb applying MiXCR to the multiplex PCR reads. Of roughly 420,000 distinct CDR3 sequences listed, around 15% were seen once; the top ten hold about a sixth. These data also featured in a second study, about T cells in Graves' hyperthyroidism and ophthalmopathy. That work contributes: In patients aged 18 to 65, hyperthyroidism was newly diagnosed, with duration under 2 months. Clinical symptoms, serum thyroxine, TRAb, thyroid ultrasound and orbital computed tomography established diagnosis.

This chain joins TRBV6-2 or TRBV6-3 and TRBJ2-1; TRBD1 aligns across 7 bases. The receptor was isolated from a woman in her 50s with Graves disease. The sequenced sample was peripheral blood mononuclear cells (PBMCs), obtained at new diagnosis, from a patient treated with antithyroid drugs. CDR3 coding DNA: TGTGCCAGCAGTTACGGACAGGCGGTAGGGGAGCAGTTCTTC. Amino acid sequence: CASSYGQAVGEQFF.